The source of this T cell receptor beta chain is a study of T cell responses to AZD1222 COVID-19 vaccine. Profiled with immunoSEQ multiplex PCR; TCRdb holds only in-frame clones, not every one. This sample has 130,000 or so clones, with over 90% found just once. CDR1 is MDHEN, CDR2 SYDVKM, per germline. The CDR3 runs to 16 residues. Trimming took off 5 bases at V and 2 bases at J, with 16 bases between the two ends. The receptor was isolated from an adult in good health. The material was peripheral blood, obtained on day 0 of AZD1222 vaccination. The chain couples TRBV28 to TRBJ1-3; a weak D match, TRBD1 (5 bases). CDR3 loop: CASSQGMVVPGNTIYF. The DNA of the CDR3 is TGTGCCAGCAGTCAGGGTATGGTTGTCCCTGGAAACACCATATATTTT.